Each of the 32 T cell receptor beta chains below was sequenced from the same sample in a study of T cell changes during pregnancy in multiple sclerosis. Only in-frame clones appear in the TCRdb table, and some are missing; sequencing was by immunoSEQ multiplex PCR. The sample has 58,000 or so clones; more than 85% are singletons. This sample comprised CD4+ T cells from peripheral blood mononuclear cells, obtained in the third trimester of pregnancy. The receptors come from a female donor with multiple sclerosis, enrolled in a pregnancy study.

V usage is TRBV7-9 and J usage is TRBJ2-1, with TRBD1 matching 9 bases. The CDR3 consists of 17 residues. V was pared by 0 bases and J by 7 bases, with 10 bases of the junction left unmatched. The V gene's germline CDR1 is SEHNR and CDR2 FQNEAQ (reference sequence). CDR3 protein: CASSLAVLRTGVNEQFF. CDR3 nucleotide sequence: TGTGCCAGCAGCTTAGCGGTTTTAAGGACAGGGGTGAATGAGCAGTTCTTC.

V and J are TRBV7-2 and TRBJ2-2; D not resolved. Germline V CDR1 and CDR2: SGHTA, FQGNSA. This CDR3 comprises 15 residues. Trimming pared 4 bases from V and 7 bases from J, leaving 16 bases between. The CDR3 protein is CASSSDKLLGGELFF. Written as DNA, the CDR3 is TGTGCCAGCAGCTCCGACAAGCTTTTGGGCGGGGAGCTGTTTTTT. Filled out from reference TRBV7-2 and TRBJ2-2, the complete variable domain reads GAGVSQSPSNKVTEKGKDVELRCDPISGHTALYWYRQSLGQGLEFLIYFQGNSAPDKSGLPSDRFSAERTGGSVSTLTIQRTQQEDSAVYLCASSSDKLLGGELFFGEGSRLTVL.

The rearrangement uses TRBV27 and TRBJ1-5, with D perhaps TRBD1 (5 bases). The CDR3 sequence is 17 residues long. The germline CDR1 and CDR2 sequences are MNHEY and SMNVEV (reference sequence). V gave up 4 bases and J gave up 2 bases, with 18 bases separating them. In DNA form, the CDR3 reads TGTGCCAGCAGTTCTTACAGGCCTACCATGGGCAATCAGCCCCAGCATTTT. Amino acid sequence: CASSSYRPTMGNQPQHF.

This rearrangement joins TRBV15 to TRBJ1-2; no clear D gene. Germline CDR1 reads LNHNV; CDR2 reads YYDKDF (reference sequence). The ends were cut back, 3 bases at V and 3 bases at J, with 14 bases in the middle. The CDR3 sequence is 15 residues long. DNA for the CDR3: TGTGCCACCAGCAGGAAAAAAGAGGAATACTATGGCTACACCTTC. Translation gives CATSRKKEEYYGYTF.

This rearrangement joins TRBV5-1 to TRBJ2-5; 9 nucleotides match TRBD1. The CDR3 has 15 residues. Unmatched junction bases numbered 6, after V lost 2 bases and J lost 4 bases. CDR1 SGHRS and CDR2 YFSETQ come from the germline V gene. The CDR3 region is CASSLIEQGAETQYF. In DNA form, the CDR3 reads TGCGCCAGCAGCTTAATAGAACAGGGGGCAGAGACCCAGTACTTC.

The V call is TRBV6-1, the J call TRBJ2-1, with D perhaps matching TRBD1 (5 bases). Germline CDR1 is MNHNS and CDR2 is SASEGT. The CDR3 is 15 amino acids. Trimming shortened V by 0 bases and J by 4 bases, and 10 bases separated the two germline ends. Here the CDR3 reads CASSEALGPYNEQFF. The DNA for the CDR3 is TGTGCCAGCAGTGAAGCGCTGGGGCCATACAATGAGCAGTTCTTC.

This sequence joins TRBV6-1 and TRBJ1-1; a weak D match, TRBD1 (5 bases). This CDR3 is built from 14 residues. Trimming took 6 bases from V and 1 from J, leaving 12 bases between them. From germline, CDR1 is MNHNS and CDR2 SASEGT. In DNA form, the CDR3 reads TGTGCCAGCAGCCAAAGGGGCGGGAACACTGAAGCTTTCTTT. It codes for CASSQRGGNTEAFF.

The rearrangement uses TRBV18 and TRBJ2-2; 9 bases map to TRBD1. The CDR3 covers 14 residues. Losses at the gene ends were 5 bases for V and 3 bases for J; bases not matched to a gene: 1. From germline, CDR1 is KGHSH and CDR2 LQKENI. CDR3 sequence reads: CASSWDRDTGELFF. The CDR3 DNA is TGTGCCAGCTCATGGGACAGGGACACCGGGGAGCTGTTTTTT.

The rearrangement uses TRBV30 and TRBJ2-2, with TRBD1 as a possible D gene (5 bases). Germline values: CDR1 GTSNPN, CDR2 SVGIG (reference sequence). This CDR3 is 17 amino acids long. V gave up 2 bases and J gave up 1 base, with 17 bases separating them. CDR3 residues: CAWSSDPGIKNTGELFF. The DNA of the CDR3 is TGTGCCTGGAGTTCGGACCCAGGGATTAAGAACACCGGGGAGCTGTTTTTT.

The chain employs TRBV2 and TRBJ1-1; D gene unclear. Trimming pared 5 bases from V and 3 bases from J, leaving 10 bases between. The CDR3 loop spans 13 amino acids. The V gene's germline CDR1 is SNHLY and CDR2 FYNNEI. CDR3 coding DNA: TGTGCCAGCAGTCGGGAGGTGGACACTGAAGCTTTCTTT. It encodes CASSREVDTEAFF.

The chain carries TRBV5-1 and TRBJ2-1; 10 bases match TRBD2. The CDR3 totals 15 residues. Germline values: CDR1 SGHRS, CDR2 YFSETQ. Germline trimming cut 2 bases from V and 5 bases from J; bases unmatched to any gene: 4. The DNA of the CDR3 is TGCGCCAGCAGCTTTAGCGGGAGGCGGGACAATGAGCAGTTCTTC. It is translated as CASSFSGRRDNEQFF.

V gene TRBV30 combines with J gene TRBJ2-3, with 11 bases that match TRBD2. CDR1 is GTSNPN and CDR2 is SVGIG in the germline V gene (reference sequence). After removal of 0 bases from V and 4 bases from J, the junction contained 9 bases not matched to a gene. CDR3 length: 17 residues. Here the CDR3 reads CAWSVQRTSGSADTQYF. The CDR3 DNA reads as TGTGCCTGGAGTGTACAAAGAACTAGCGGGAGTGCAGATACGCAGTATTTT.

The chain uses TRBV30 and TRBJ1-5; D possibly corresponds to TRBD1 (5 bases). The CDR3 covers 14 residues. Germline V gene sequence: CDR1 GTSNPN, CDR2 SVGIG (reference sequence). V lost 2 bases and J lost 0, with 8 bases in between. CDR3 region: CAWSKGSSNQPQHF. CDR3 DNA: TGTGCCTGGAGTAAGGGGTCTAGCAATCAGCCCCAGCATTTT.

This clone was observed at least ten times. The chain employs TRBV30 and TRBJ1-1, with a weak D call TRBD1 (6 bases). V lost 5 bases and J 4 bases, leaving 11 bases between the germline ends. There are 12 residues in the CDR3. Germline loops: CDR1 GTSNPN, CDR2 SVGIG (reference sequence). CDR3 in amino acids: CAWQTGPTEAFF. CDR3 coding DNA: TGTGCCTGGCAAACAGGGCCCACTGAAGCTTTCTTT.

The chain combines TRBV5-1 with TRBJ1-5, with D unresolved. This CDR3 has 13 residues. Germline CDR1 reads SGHRS; CDR2 reads YFSETQ. V was clipped by 5 bases and J by 0 bases, with 6 bases between them. CDR3 sequence: CASSPYSNQPQHF. Here the CDR3 DNA reads TGCGCCAGCAGTCCTTATAGCAATCAGCCCCAGCATTTT.

This rearrangement joins TRBV18 to TRBJ2-1; the match to TRBD1 covers 7 bases. This CDR3 comprises 14 residues. With 3 bases clipped from V and 7 bases from J, the junction kept 6 bases outside the gene matches. Germline assignment: CDR1 KGHSH and CDR2 LQKENI. CDR3 DNA: TGTGCCAGCTCACCTCCTGAGGGACAGAATGAGCAGTTCTTC. It is translated as CASSPPEGQNEQFF.

The V and J genes are TRBV5-1 and TRBJ2-4; possible D gene TRBD2, 6 bases. Germline V lookup: CDR1 SGHRS, CDR2 YFSETQ. The CDR3 extends over 14 amino acids. V was clipped by 0 bases and J by 14 bases, with 18 bases between them. The CDR3 DNA follows: TGCGCCAGCAGCTTGGTGGGTAAGCCGGGGGTTGAGTACTTC. It translates to CASSLVGKPGVEYF.

A remark on this clone: Other nucleotide sequences from this sample produce the same CDR3. V usage is TRBV5-1 and J usage is TRBJ1-3; the match to TRBD1 covers 10 bases. Per germline, CDR1 SGHRS and CDR2 YFSETQ. This CDR3 region has 15 residues. Trimming removed 4 bases from V and 4 bases from J; junction bases left unmatched: 5. CDR3 amino acids: CASSLGQGEGNTIYF. The CDR3 DNA sequence: TGCGCCAGCAGCCTAGGACAGGGGGAAGGAAACACCATATATTTT.

This clone was seen a single time. The chain links TRBV19 to TRBJ1-4, with a tentative D call TRBD1 (6 bases). Germline V gene lookup returns CDR1 LNHDA and CDR2 SQIVND (reference sequence). The CDR3 runs 16 residues. Trimming shortened V by 3 bases and J by 7 bases, and 18 bases separated the two germline ends. The CDR3 DNA follows: TGTGCCAGTAGTATGGAATACAGGGCGGGGGGTGAAAAACTGTTTTTT. It specifies CASSMEYRAGGEKLFF.

There are a few counts of this clone. The chain links TRBV11-2 to TRBJ1-2; 7 nucleotides match TRBD1. Germline CDR1 and CDR2: SGHAT and FQNNGV. CDR3 length: 13 amino acids. V shed 3 bases, J shed 8 bases, and the junction held 6 bases outside the gene matches. Here the CDR3 reads CASSFDRVFGYTF. DNA of the CDR3: TGTGCCAGCAGCTTCGACAGGGTGTTCGGCTACACCTTC.

This rearrangement joins TRBV5-8 to TRBJ1-2; D might be TRBD1 (6 bases). CDR3 size: 14 residues. V lost 1 base, J lost 4 bases, and 11 bases lay in between. Germline-derived CDR1 and CDR2 are SGHTS and YDEGEE. The CDR3 DNA reads as TGTGCCAGCAGCTTGCCTGGACAGATCTATGGCTACACCTTC. Translation gives CASSLPGQIYGYTF.

Only a few counts were recorded for this clone. The chain uses TRBV5-1 and TRBJ1-1, with 9 bases identical to TRBD1. This CDR3 has 14 residues. J lost 8 bases, V lost 6 bases, and 11 bases had no gene match. Germline CDR1 and CDR2: SGHRS and YFSETQ. The CDR3 coding sequence is TGCGCCAGCACGTCACTACAGGGGGCAGCCGAAGCTTTCTTT. Translated: CASTSLQGAAEAFF.

The genes are TRBV10-3 and TRBJ1-3, with D unresolved. Germline assignment: CDR1 ENHRY and CDR2 SYGVKD. CDR3 length: 16 residues. With 0 bases removed from V and 0 bases from J, the gap between germline ends came to 9 bases. This chain's CDR3 is CAISESVGDSGNTIYF. CDR3 DNA: TGTGCCATCAGTGAGTCGGTCGGAGACTCTGGAAACACCATATATTTT.

CDR3 loop: CASRDRIGTNEKLFF. As DNA, the CDR3 is TGTGCCAGCCGTGACAGGATAGGAACTAATGAAAAACTGTTTTTT. This chain uses TRBV18 with TRBJ1-4, with D tentatively TRBD1 (6 bases). Trimming took 8 bases from V and 1 from J, leaving 14 bases between them. In germline, CDR1 is KGHSH, CDR2 LQKENI. This CDR3 comprises 15 residues.

This chain joins TRBV9 and TRBJ2-3, with a weak D call TRBD1 (6 bases). Germline CDR1 is SGDLS and CDR2 is YYNGEE. CDR3 size: 14 residues. Trimming took off 3 bases at V and 2 bases at J, with 10 bases between the two ends. The DNA of the CDR3 is TGTGCCAGCAGCGGCGGACAGTACACAGATACGCAGTATTTT. This encodes CASSGGQYTDTQYF. The whole variable domain, filled in from reference TRBV9 and TRBJ2-3, reads DSGVTQTPKHLITATGQRVTLRCSPRSGDLSVYWYQQSLDQGLQFLIQYYNGEERAKGNILERFSAQQFPDLHSELNLSSLELGDSALYFCASSGGQYTDTQYFGPGTRLTVL.

The J gene is TRBJ1-1, the V gene TRBV7-3, with D possibly matching TRBD1 (5 bases). The CDR3 totals 14 residues. CDR1 and CDR2 from the germline V gene are SGHTA and FQGTGA. Trimming took 5 bases from V and 4 from J, leaving 14 bases between them. CDR3 region: CASSANGGVTEAFF. The CDR3, as DNA: TGTGCCAGCAGCGCCAACGGGGGGGTCACTGAAGCTTTCTTT.

The CDR3 is CASSREGLGYGYTF. CDR3 bases: TGTGCCAGCAGCAGGGAGGGGTTGGGCTATGGCTACACCTTC. This chain joins TRBV6-5 and TRBJ1-2; TRBD1 is a possible D gene (5 bases). Trimming left V 6 bases short and J 4 bases short, with 15 bases between. CDR1 is MNHEY and CDR2 is SVGAGI in the germline V gene. The CDR3 extends over 14 amino acids.

The chain has TRBV19 and TRBJ2-7, with 11 bases matching TRBD1. Per the germline V gene, CDR1 is LNHDA and CDR2 is SQIVND (reference sequence). CDR3 length: 14 residues. J gave up 6 bases and V 5 bases, and 6 bases lay outside the gene matches. The CDR3 nucleotides are TGTGCCAGTAGTCCCGGACAGGGGGCCCGCGAGCAGTACTTC. This gives the protein CASSPGQGAREQYF.

The chain joins TRBV5-4 to TRBJ1-2; TRBD1 agrees at 11 bases. CDR3 size: 15 residues. Germline values: CDR1 SGHNT, CDR2 YYREEE (reference sequence). V lost 4 bases, J lost 3 bases, and 5 bases stayed unmatched. In nucleotides, the CDR3 is TGTGCCAGCAGCCGGACAGGGGGCGCTGACTATGGCTACACCTTC. Translating it yields CASSRTGGADYGYTF.

This clone was seen only once. J is TRBJ1-2 and V is TRBV9; a possible D gene is TRBD1 (6 bases). Germline loops: CDR1 SGDLS, CDR2 YYNGEE. V lost 0 bases and J 8 bases, leaving 17 bases between the germline ends. The CDR3 contains 15 residues. The CDR3 sequence is CASSVDAGTPAGYTF. DNA of the CDR3: TGTGCCAGCAGCGTAGATGCCGGGACACCCGCGGGCTACACCTTC.

V gene TRBV27 combines with J gene TRBJ2-7; a weak D match, TRBD2 (6 bases). The V gene lost 6 bases and the J gene lost 2 bases, with 17 bases spanning the gap. The germline gives CDR1 MNHEY, CDR2 SMNVEV (reference sequence). The CDR3 length is 15 residues. CDR3 sequence (DNA): TGTGCCAGCAGGGCCCGGCGGGACGGGACCTACGAGCAGTACTTC. It encodes CASRARRDGTYEQYF.

The genes are TRBV19 and TRBJ1-1; D gene ambiguous. V lost 5 bases, J lost 0 bases, and 13 bases lay in between. This CDR3 has 15 amino acids. Germline V gene sequence: CDR1 LNHDA, CDR2 SQIVND (reference sequence). The CDR3 protein is CASSRREGLNTEAFF. CDR3 coding DNA: TGTGCCAGTAGTCGTCGGGAGGGCCTGAACACTGAAGCTTTCTTT.